This T cell receptor beta chain emerged from a study of early T cells in non-severe SARS-CoV-2 infection. As for the study in general: Unsorted whole blood bulk RNA was sequenced, with unpaired chains.

Study-wide results and caveats: The study's VDJdb matching favored anti-spike CD8 responses and missed private and CD4 specificities.

With respect to this clonotype: Its specificity is not known.

As part of library construction, unique molecular identifiers were attached to individual cDNA molecules. TCRdb ran MiXCR on the 5' RACE reads and lists one entry per CDR3 protein. The top ten hold about a fifth of the sample, which has 100,000 to 150,000 distinct CDR3 sequences, approximately 15% seen once. Sequenced sample: whole blood. The clonotype originates from an adult who was a healthcare worker with PCR-confirmed SARS-CoV-2 infection or an uninfected control (not recorded which).

The CDR3 DNA follows: TGTGCCAGCTCGTTGGAGATCTCGAACACTGAAGCTTTCTTT. As protein: CASSLEISNTEAFF. The chain links TRBV18 to TRBJ1-1; no firm D call. This CDR3 comprises 14 residues. The germline V gene encodes CDR1 KGHSH and CDR2 LQKENI. The V end was cut by 6 bases, the J end by 1 base, with 12 bases between.